These T cell receptor beta chains were read from a single sample in a study of OX40 agonist ivuxolimab in advanced cancers. Profiled with immunoSEQ multiplex PCR; TCRdb holds only in-frame clones, not every one. The sample has some 83,000 clones; more than 90% are singletons. The specimen comprised CD4+ or CD8+ T cells sorted from blood, sampled in a trial of the OX40 agonist ivuxolimab. All receptors come from an adult with an advanced solid tumor such as melanoma, head and neck, liver or kidney cancer. Each CDR3 is given without its conserved first and last residue. D genes are given only for firm matches.

CDR3,D,V,J
ASKVRDTVYNEQF,.,TRBV25-1,TRBJ2-1
AWSVQQGASTDTQY,TRBD1,TRBV30,TRBJ2-3
ASSVGTANQPQH,TRBD1,TRBV5-1,TRBJ1-5
ASSSKTGGLASTDTQY,.,TRBV5-1,TRBJ2-3
ASSARTSGPYNEQF,TRBD2,TRBV19,TRBJ2-1
ASSLWGVKMETQY,.,TRBV28,TRBJ2-5
ASSQDYRSYEQY,.,TRBV4-3,TRBJ2-7
ASSPPTSPRETQY,TRBD2,TRBV18,TRBJ2-5
ASSHRQGGQETQY,.,TRBV7-2,TRBJ2-5
ASSVRTSGSGELF,TRBD2,TRBV5-1,TRBJ2-2
ASRSAEAGELF,.,TRBV5-1,TRBJ2-2
ASSELAGRRAGELF,.,TRBV6-1,TRBJ2-2
ASSSRLAIQY,TRBD2,TRBV6-1,TRBJ2-7
ASKRLAGDFRETQY,TRBD2,TRBV2,TRBJ2-5
ASSLRGGGYT,.,TRBV27,TRBJ1-2
ASSFVEWAGTGELF,.,TRBV5-6,TRBJ2-2
ASSGGSKYEQY,.,TRBV10-2,TRBJ2-7